The subject of this entry is one T cell receptor beta chain. Its cognate antigen is unknown. The sample originates from a study of cytomegalovirus exposure and HLA in healthy donors. Study findings and constraints: According to reports, the classifier identified cytomegalovirus status with high specificity and sensitivity. Among TCR beta chains, those listed as cytomegalovirus-associated numbered around 180. Among donors in an Asian-associated ancestry cluster, a later analysis reportedly found fewer N-insertions than the approximately 700-donor mean.

PCR used 60 Vbeta primers and 13 Jbeta primers. Method: immunoSEQ multiplex PCR; TCRdb's copy keeps in-frame clones and lacks some. The sample includes 66,000 or so clones, more than 80% of them seen just once. The source of this sequence is a man younger than 45 in good health and CMV-seropositive. The sample was PBMCs.

CDR3 sequence reads: CASSLSAGGNYGYTF. The CDR3 DNA reads as TGTGCCAGCAGTTTAAGTGCAGGGGGCAACTATGGCTACACCTTC. This sequence joins TRBV27 and TRBJ1-2, with 8 bases lining up with TRBD1. CDR3 length: 15 residues. Germline V gene data show CDR1 as MNHEY and CDR2 as SMNVEV (reference sequence). J was trimmed by 2 bases and V by 2 bases; bases with no gene match: 4.